Each of the 21 T cell receptor beta chains below was sequenced from the same sample in a study of cytomegalovirus exposure and HLA in healthy donors. A multiplex PCR was run with 60 Vbeta primers and 13 Jbeta primers. Generated by immunoSEQ multiplex PCR, the TCRdb table keeps only in-frame clones and is missing some. Of 50,000 to 65,000 clones in the sample, more than 70% were seen once. The sequencing input was PBMCs. The source of these receptors is a middle-aged woman in good health and CMV-seropositive.

This clone was detected a few times. The V call is TRBV6-1, the J call TRBJ1-2, with D tentatively TRBD1 (6 bases). CDR3 length: 14 residues. V was cut by 8 bases and J by 4 bases, with 17 bases left in between. CDR1 is MNHNS and CDR2 is SASEGT in the germline V gene. CDR3 DNA sequence: TGTGCCAGCGGAGACTGGGACAAGAGCTATGGCTACACCTTC. It yields the protein CASGDWDKSYGYTF.

The chain employs TRBV7-8 and TRBJ2-2, with 10 bases matching TRBD1. The J segment lost 6 bases and the V segment lost 1 base, leaving 5 bases of the junction unmatched. The V gene's germline CDR1 is SGHVS and CDR2 FQNEAQ. This CDR3 is built from 16 residues. For the CDR3, the DNA is TGTGCCAGCAGCTTAGTCAGGACAGGGGGTTCCGGGGAGCTGTTTTTT. It codes for CASSLVRTGGSGELFF.

This chain joins TRBV19 and TRBJ2-3; TRBD2 aligns across 10 bases. V gave up 6 bases and J gave up 6 bases; unmatched junction bases: 18. CDR1 and CDR2 (germline): LNHDA, SQIVND (reference sequence). This CDR3 spans 18 amino acids. The CDR3, as DNA: TGTGCCAGTAGCAAGCGGGGGGGGACCTCGGTCCTCGTCGATACGCAGTATTTT. Protein sequence: CASSKRGGTSVLVDTQYF.

The V and J genes are TRBV28 and TRBJ1-2; D perhaps matches TRBD1 (5 bases). CDR3 size: 12 residues. Germline CDR1 and CDR2: MDHEN and SYDVKM. The V end was cut by 5 bases, the J end by 1 base, with 5 bases between. The CDR3 here is CASSQGNYGYTF. DNA for the CDR3: TGTGCCAGCAGTCAGGGTAACTATGGCTACACCTTC.

This clone was detected once. This chain uses TRBV6-4 with TRBJ1-2; perhaps TRBD1 as D (6 bases). The CDR3 runs to 13 residues. Germline lookup yields CDR1 MRHNA and CDR2 SNTAGT. V gave up 6 bases and J gave up 1 base, with 9 bases separating them. CDR3 DNA: TGTGCCAGCAGCCAGGGGTTTAACTATGGCTACACCTTC. It translates to CASSQGFNYGYTF.

The gene calls are TRBV5-1 and TRBJ1-5; the match to TRBD1 covers 7 bases. The germline V gene has CDR1 SGHRS and CDR2 YFSETQ. The CDR3 has 14 amino acids. J was trimmed by 6 bases and V by 0 bases; bases with no gene match: 3. The CDR3, as DNA: TGCGCCAGCAGCTTGGGAGGGGGCGGTCAGCCCCAGCATTTT. This codes for CASSLGGGGQPQHF.

The J gene is TRBJ2-3, the V gene TRBV18; TRBD1 is a possible D gene (6 bases). V was trimmed by 6 bases and J by 5 bases, leaving 12 bases between them. This CDR3 contains 13 residues. The germline V gene has CDR1 KGHSH and CDR2 LQKENI. The CDR3 spells CASSPTGLDTQYF. CDR3 in DNA: TGTGCCAGCTCGCCAACAGGGCTAGATACGCAGTATTTT.

This clone has only a few counts. The J gene is TRBJ2-1, the V gene TRBV7-9; 11 bases match TRBD2. The junction had 12 bases not matched to a gene; V was cut back by 5 bases and J by 0 bases. This CDR3 region has 19 residues. The germline gives CDR1 SEHNR, CDR2 FQNEAQ (reference sequence). CDR3 DNA: TGTGCCAGCAGCCAACCGGGACTAGCGGCCCCCAACTCCTACAATGAGCAGTTCTTC. Its translation: CASSQPGLAAPNSYNEQFF.

The chain uses TRBV4-2 and TRBJ1-4; D unclear. V was shortened by 1 base and J by 5 bases, with 5 bases between the two germline ends. The CDR3 loop spans 13 amino acids. From germline, CDR1 is LGHNA and CDR2 YNFKEQ. CDR3 region: CASSQVQNEKLFF. The CDR3 nucleotides are TGTGCCAGCAGCCAAGTACAGAATGAAAAACTGTTTTTT.

This clone was observed a single time. The V gene is TRBV30, the J gene TRBJ1-2, with D unresolved. This CDR3 spans 13 amino acids. Trimming cost V 1 base and J 0 bases, with 6 bases left between them. CDR1 GTSNPN and CDR2 SVGIG come from the germline V gene (reference sequence). Here the CDR3 DNA reads TGTGCCTGGAGTGGTTCAGCTAACTATGGCTACACCTTC. Translated, it gives CAWSGSANYGYTF. Complete variable domain (other parts from reference TRBV30 and TRBJ1-2): SQTIHQWPATLVQPVGSPLSLECTVEGTSNPNLYWYRQAAGRGLQLLFYSVGIGQISSEVPQNLSASRPQDRQFILSSKKLLLSDSGFYLCAWSGSANYGYTFGSGTRLTVV.

Remarks on this clone: Sequence at one end of the junction differs from germline and may be a read error. The rearrangement uses TRBV6-9 and TRBJ1-4, with D uncertain. The CDR3 extends over 11 amino acids. Per the germline V gene, CDR1 is MNHGY and CDR2 is SVAAGI. CDR3 bases: TGCGCCAGCCAGCGGGGTGAAAAACTGTTTTTT. This sequence encodes CASQRGEKLFF.

The J gene is TRBJ1-1, the V gene TRBV27, with 7 nucleotides matching TRBD1. The V segment lost 6 bases and the J segment 5 bases; nucleotides outside the gene matches: 12. CDR1 and CDR2 (germline): MNHEY, SMNVEV (reference sequence). This CDR3 is built from 15 residues. The CDR3 sequence: CASRSETGRRTEAFF. DNA of the CDR3: TGTGCCAGCAGATCGGAGACAGGGCGACGGACTGAAGCTTTCTTT.

The rearrangement joins TRBV7-9 to TRBJ2-1, with D perhaps matching TRBD1 (5 bases). Germline V gives CDR1 SEHNR, CDR2 FQNEAQ (reference sequence). The CDR3 sequence is 14 residues long. The germline V and J ends were trimmed by 1 base and 6 bases, with 10 bases remaining between them. The CDR3 DNA reads TGTGCCAGCAGCTTAGAAGTTAGGGGCAATGAGCAGTTCTTC. This codes for CASSLEVRGNEQFF.

Many counts were recorded for this clone. The chain carries TRBV11-2 and TRBJ2-7, with D unresolved. Germline CDR1 SGHAT, CDR2 FQNNGV. V lost 0 bases, J lost 2 bases, and 11 bases lay in between. The CDR3 is 15 residues long. The CDR3 DNA reads as TGTGCCAGCAGCTTAGAGGAGTACTCTACCTACGAGCAGTACTTC. This sequence encodes CASSLEEYSTYEQYF.

The V call is TRBV7-2, the J call TRBJ2-2; 10 bases line up with TRBD1. CDR1 and CDR2 (germline): SGHTA, FQGNSA. V dropped 4 bases and J dropped 7; count of bases not matched to a gene: 6. The CDR3 sequence is 15 residues long. CDR3 sequence (DNA): TGTGCCAGCAGCTCCCGACAGGGGGCGGTCGGGGAGCTGTTTTTT. As protein: CASSSRQGAVGELFF.

The J gene is TRBJ1-2, the V gene TRBV11-2; 12 bases agree with TRBD1. CDR3 length: 14 residues. CDR1 is SGHAT and CDR2 is FQNNGV in the germline V gene. The ends lost 3 bases at V and 8 bases at J; junction bases unmatched: 4. For the CDR3, the DNA is TGTGCCAGCAGCTTGGGACAGGGGGCGCTCGGCTACACCTTC. It codes for CASSLGQGALGYTF.

V and J are TRBV19 and TRBJ1-6, with TRBD1 matching over 9 bases. Germline CDR1 and CDR2: LNHDA and SQIVND (reference sequence). With 5 bases clipped from V and 6 bases from J, the junction kept 5 bases outside the gene matches. This CDR3 is 15 amino acids long. The CDR3 protein is CASSSHRGLNSPLHF. The CDR3 DNA is TGTGCCAGTAGTTCCCACAGGGGGCTTAATTCACCCCTCCACTTT.

The V and J genes are TRBV5-1 and TRBJ2-3; 9 bases agree with TRBD2. This CDR3 spans 16 amino acids. From germline, CDR1 is SGHRS and CDR2 YFSETQ. J was trimmed by 3 bases and V by 4 bases; bases with no gene match: 9. The CDR3 nucleotides read TGCGCCAGCAGCCTTCTAGGGGCGGGGGGGACAGATACGCAGTATTTT. Protein: CASSLLGAGGTDTQYF.

The chain employs TRBV7-2 and TRBJ2-2; D not resolved. The V gene's germline CDR1 is SGHTA and CDR2 FQGNSA. The CDR3 length is 15 residues. V gave up 1 base and J gave up 6 bases, with 12 bases separating them. The CDR3 loop is CASSLELGSPGELFF. The DNA for the CDR3 is TGTGCCAGCAGCTTAGAACTTGGTTCACCCGGGGAGCTGTTTTTT.

The chain is built from TRBV2 and TRBJ2-4, with 11 bases fitting TRBD2. V was pared by 1 base and J by 1 base, with 6 bases of the junction left unmatched. Per germline, CDR1 SNHLY and CDR2 FYNNEI. CDR3 length equals 18 residues. As DNA, the CDR3 is TGTGCCAGCAGTGAAGAGACTAGCGGGGTCCCGGCCAAAAACATTCAGTACTTC. It encodes CASSEETSGVPAKNIQYF. Supplemented by reference TRBV2 and TRBJ2-4, the full variable domain reads EPEVTQTPSHQVTQMGQEVILRCVPISNHLYFYWYRQILGQKVEFLVSFYNNEISEKSEIFDDQFSVERPDGSNFTLKIRSTKLEDSAMYFCASSEETSGVPAKNIQYFGAGTRLSVL.

This rearrangement joins TRBV28 to TRBJ1-5; 7 bases align to TRBD1. V lost 4 bases, J lost 5 bases, and 11 bases stayed unmatched. The CDR3 spans 16 residues. Germline V gene lookup returns CDR1 MDHEN and CDR2 SYDVKM. The CDR3 region is CASSSSAGTDHQPQHF. The CDR3 DNA reads TGTGCCAGCAGTTCGTCCGCCGGGACAGACCATCAGCCCCAGCATTTT.